Sequencing of this T cell receptor (beta chain) was carried out in a study of cytotoxic CD8 clonotypes in ibrutinib-treated CLL. On this clone: Its matching antigen is unknown.

V was shortened by 1 base and J by 7 bases, with 11 bases between the two germline ends. Per the germline V gene, CDR1 is MDHEN and CDR2 is SYDVKM. This CDR3 is built from 14 residues. Sequenced by immunoSEQ multiplex PCR; TCRdb stores in-frame clones only, minus some. Of 100,000 to 150,000 clones listed, 70% to 90% are singletons. Findings and caveats of the study: Public clonotypes were rare and shrank or held steady on treatment. Rising at ibrutinib response, clonality subsequently fell back toward baseline at progression.

The sequence was obtained from a human donor with chronic lymphocytic leukemia. Sequenced material: PBMCs, taken after 24 months of ibrutinib treatment. The chain recombines TRBV28 with TRBJ1-3; D is possibly TRBD1 (5 bases). In DNA, the CDR3 is TGTGCCAGCAGTTTATCAGGGCGGCGGAACACCATATATTTT. It yields the protein CASSLSGRRNTIYF.